Reported below is one TCR beta chain. This entry is derived from a study of CD8+ T cells in alopecia areata. The CDR3 contains 14 residues. Trimming removed 1 base at V and 2 bases at J, with 11 bases between. Germline V lookup: CDR1 SQVTM, CDR2 ANQGSEA. Extracted RNA was reverse transcribed into cDNA, the sequencing template. The table came from immunoSEQ multiplex PCR; TCRdb's copy has only in-frame clones and leaves some out. The sample has some 150,000 clones, 67% seen once. The receptor was isolated from a human donor with alopecia areata. The chain uses TRBV29-1 and TRBJ1-1; D might be TRBD1 (6 bases). Sequenced material: CD8+ T cells sorted from blood, taken at week 0. The CDR3 reads CSVEGDTTNTEAFF. CDR3 bases: TGCAGCGTTGAAGGGGACACAACCAACACTGAAGCTTTCTTT.